This TCR beta chain was obtained from a study of beta chain features in type 1 diabetes. The germline V gene has CDR1 SGHRS and CDR2 YFSETQ. V lost 3 bases to trimming and J lost 3 bases; unmatched junction nucleotides: 7. This CDR3 spans 16 amino acids. The sequenced template was cDNA made from the entire isolated RNA. Data came from immunoSEQ multiplex PCR; TCRdb stores just in-frame clones and leaves some out. The table records over 200,000 clones, about 11% of them present only once. This clone was seen a few times. Its antigen remains unknown. Study conclusions and caveats: Shortening that was moderate but significant affected the TCRB CDR3s of Type 1 diabetes patients in all four CD4+ subsets.

Sequenced input: naive CD4+ T cells from blood. The chain employs TRBV5-1 and TRBJ2-3; 10 bases map to TRBD2. This sequence originates from a young man with type 1 diabetes. The CDR3 loop reads CASSSPAGGITDTQYF. CDR3 sequence (DNA): TGCGCCAGCAGCTCCCCAGCGGGGGGGATAACAGATACGCAGTATTTT.